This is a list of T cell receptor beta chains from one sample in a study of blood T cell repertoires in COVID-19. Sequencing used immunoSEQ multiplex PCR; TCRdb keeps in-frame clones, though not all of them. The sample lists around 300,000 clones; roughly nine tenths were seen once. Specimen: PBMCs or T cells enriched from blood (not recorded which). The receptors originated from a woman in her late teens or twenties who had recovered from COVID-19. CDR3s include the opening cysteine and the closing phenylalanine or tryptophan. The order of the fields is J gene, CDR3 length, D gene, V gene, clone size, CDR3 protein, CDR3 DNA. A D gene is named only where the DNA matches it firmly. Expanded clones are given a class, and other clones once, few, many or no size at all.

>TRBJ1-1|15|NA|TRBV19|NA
CASSNPQGFHTEAFF
TGTGCCAGTAGTAACCCACAGGGTTTCCACACTGAAGCTTTCTTT
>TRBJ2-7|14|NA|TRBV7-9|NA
CASSLVSGKNEQYF
TGTGCCAGCAGCTTAGTTTCAGGGAAGAACGAGCAGTACTTC
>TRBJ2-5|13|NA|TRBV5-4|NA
CASSLGQSETQYF
TGTGCCAGCAGCTTGGGGCAATCGGAGACCCAGTACTTC
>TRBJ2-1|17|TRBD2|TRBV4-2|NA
CASSQDPAGGTYNEQFF
TGTGCCAGCAGCCAAGACCCAGCGGGGGGGACCTACAATGAGCAGTTCTTC
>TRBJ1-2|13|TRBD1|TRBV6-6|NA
CATLHDRVDGYTF
TGTGCCACCCTACACGACAGGGTCGATGGCTACACCTTC
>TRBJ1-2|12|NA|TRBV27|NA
CASSPSGYGYTF
TGTGCCAGCAGTCCCTCAGGGTATGGCTACACCTTC
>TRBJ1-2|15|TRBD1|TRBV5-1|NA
CASSLVGTADGGYTF
TGCGCCAGCAGCTTGGTTGGGACAGCCGACGGCGGCTACACCTTC
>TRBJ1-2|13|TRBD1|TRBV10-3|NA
CAIEDRGSYGYTF
TGTGCCATCGAGGACAGGGGGAGCTATGGCTACACCTTC
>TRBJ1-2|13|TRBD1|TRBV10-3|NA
CATGQGENYGYTF
TGTGCCACCGGTCAGGGGGAGAACTATGGCTACACCTTC
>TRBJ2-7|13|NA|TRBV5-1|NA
CASSGGLSYEQYF
TGCGCCAGCAGCGGGGGACTGAGCTACGAGCAGTACTTC
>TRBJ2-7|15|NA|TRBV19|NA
CASSRGHDRTYEQYF
TGTGCCAGTAGTAGGGGTCATGACAGAACCTACGAGCAGTACTTC
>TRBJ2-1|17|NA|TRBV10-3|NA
CAIRPSGGPLRYNEQFF
TGTGCCATCAGACCGTCGGGCGGGCCACTCCGATACAATGAGCAGTTCTTC
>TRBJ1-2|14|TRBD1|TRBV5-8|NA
CASSAGTGNYGYTF
TGTGCCAGCAGCGCCGGGACAGGGAACTATGGCTACACCTTC
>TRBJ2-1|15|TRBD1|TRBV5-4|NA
CASREWDRAVGEQFF
TGTGCCAGCAGGGAATGGGACAGGGCGGTCGGGGAGCAGTTCTTC
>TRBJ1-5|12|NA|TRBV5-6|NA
CASSFINQPQHF
TGTGCCAGCAGCTTTATCAATCAGCCCCAGCATTTT
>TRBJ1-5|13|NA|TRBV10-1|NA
CASSAEGNQPQHF
TGCGCCAGCAGTGCCGAGGGCAATCAGCCCCAGCATTTT
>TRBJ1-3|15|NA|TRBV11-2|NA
CASSLTGSGGNTIYF
TGTGCCAGCAGTCTTACAGGGAGCGGAGGAAACACCATATATTTT
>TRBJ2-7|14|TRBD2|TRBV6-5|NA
CALPGEGPSYEQYF
TGTGCCCTCCCCGGGGAGGGGCCTTCCTACGAGCAGTACTTC
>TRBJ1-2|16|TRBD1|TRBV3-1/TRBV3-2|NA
CASSQEKGQGVYGYTF
TGTGCCAGCAGCCAAGAAAAGGGACAGGGAGTCTATGGCTACACCTTC
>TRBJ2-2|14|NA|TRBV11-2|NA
CASNKDYPTGELFF
TGTGCCAGCAACAAGGACTACCCGACCGGGGAGCTGTTTTTT
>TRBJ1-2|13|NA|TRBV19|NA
CASTTGGDRGYTF
TGTGCCAGTACCACGGGGGGGGATCGTGGCTACACCTTC
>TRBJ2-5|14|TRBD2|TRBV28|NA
CASSLFGRGGILYF
TGTGCCAGCAGTTTATTCGGGCGGGGGGGAATCCTGTACTTC
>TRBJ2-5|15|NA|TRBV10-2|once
CASTIRARNQETQYF
TGCGCCAGCACTATCAGGGCCCGCAACCAAGAGACCCAGTACTTC
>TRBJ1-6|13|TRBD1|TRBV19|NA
CASPDRDRSPLHF
TGTGCCAGTCCGGACAGGGATCGTTCACCCCTCCACTTT
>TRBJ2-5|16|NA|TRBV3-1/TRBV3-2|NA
CASSRSSGGNQETQYF
TGTGCCAGCAGCCGGTCGTCGGGGGGCAACCAAGAGACCCAGTACTTC
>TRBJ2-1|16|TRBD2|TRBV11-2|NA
CASSLLVAGGHNEQFF
TGTGCCAGCAGCTTATTAGTGGCGGGGGGGCACAATGAGCAGTTCTTC
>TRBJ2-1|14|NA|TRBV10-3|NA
CAISGHDSDNEQFF
TGTGCCATCAGTGGCCACGATTCGGACAATGAGCAGTTCTTC
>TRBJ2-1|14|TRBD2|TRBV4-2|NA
CASSREGGNNEQFF
TGTGCCAGCAGCCGAGAGGGAGGGAACAATGAGCAGTTCTTC
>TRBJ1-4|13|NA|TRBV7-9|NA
CASSFTGNGKLFF
TGTGCCAGCAGCTTTACAGGGAACGGAAAACTGTTTTTT